These 3 T cell receptor beta chains originate from one sample sequenced in a study of CD8 T cells in Susac syndrome. RNA totalling about 0.5 to 1 ug underwent reverse transcription with random hexamers. TCRdb analysed the immunoSEQ multiplex PCR reads with MiXCR anew, one entry per CDR3 protein. In the table there are around 110,000 distinct CDR3 sequences, roughly 94% of which are singletons. Sequenced sample: CD8+ T cells from PBMCs. All receptors come from a human donor with Susac syndrome.

The chain couples TRBV24-1 to TRBJ2-3; a possible D gene is TRBD2 (6 bases). V was trimmed by 3 bases and J by 12 bases, leaving 9 bases between them. This CDR3 comprises 11 residues. Germline V gene sequence: CDR1 KGHDR, CDR2 SFDVKD. The DNA for the CDR3 is TGTGCCACCAGTGATGTCGGGAGTCAGTATTTT. It specifies CATSDVGSQYF.

The chain has TRBV30 and TRBJ2-1; 7 nucleotides match TRBD1. Unmatched junction bases numbered 4, after V lost 0 bases and J lost 5 bases. Germline loops: CDR1 GTSNPN, CDR2 SVGIG (reference sequence). This CDR3 has 14 residues. CDR3: CAWSVADRDNEQFF. DNA for the CDR3: TGTGCCTGGAGTGTGGCCGACAGGGACAATGAGCAGTTCTTC. Drawing the rest from reference TRBV30 and TRBJ2-1, the complete variable domain is SQTIHQWPATLVQPVGSPLSLECTVEGTSNPNLYWYRQAAGRGLQLLFYSVGIGQISSEVPQNLSASRPQDRQFILSSKKLLLSDSGFYLCAWSVADRDNEQFFGPGTRLTVL.

The rearrangement links TRBV27 to TRBJ1-5; 11 bases align to TRBD1. The germline gives CDR1 MNHEY, CDR2 SMNVEV (reference sequence). J was trimmed by 6 bases and V by 4 bases; bases with no gene match: 5. The CDR3 is made up of 15 amino acids. In DNA form, the CDR3 reads TGTGCCAGCAGTTCAGGACAGGGGGCAAGTCAGCCCCAGCATTTT. This codes for CASSSGQGASQPQHF.